These 28 T cell receptor beta chains came from one sample sequenced in a study of shared clonotypes between healthy human individuals. The data were produced by immunoSEQ multiplex PCR, yet TCRdb's version contains in-frame clones alone and is incomplete. The sample has approximately 2.1 million clones, over 90% seen once. The sample was naive CD4+ T cells from PBMCs. The subset is: CD45RA+ positively selected. The receptors here all came from a man aged 18 to 35 in good health. Some clones in this sample may be carry-over from other donors' samples.

The chain recombines TRBV5-1 with TRBJ1-4; TRBD1 matches 7 bases. The germline CDR1 and CDR2 sequences are SGHRS and YFSETQ. The CDR3 runs to 14 residues. The junction had 8 bases not matched to a gene; V was cut back by 2 bases and J by 10 bases. The CDR3 DNA follows: TGCGCCAGCAGCTTCCAGACAGGGTCCCGAAAACTGTTTTTT. This codes for CASSFQTGSRKLFF.

The gene calls are TRBV28 and TRBJ2-3; possible D gene TRBD2, 6 bases. V lost 5 bases, J lost 6 bases, and 15 bases lay in between. Per germline, CDR1 MDHEN and CDR2 SYDVKM. The CDR3 is 14 residues long. CDR3 sequence: CASSAWDSQDTQYF. Here the CDR3 DNA reads TGTGCCAGCAGTGCGTGGGACTCGCAGGATACGCAGTATTTT.

The V and J genes are TRBV19 and TRBJ2-7; the match to TRBD1 covers 8 bases. The V gene's germline CDR1 is LNHDA and CDR2 SQIVND (reference sequence). The V and J ends lost 5 bases and 2 bases, in that order; junction bases with no gene match: 8. The CDR3 runs 15 residues. The CDR3 reads CASSVRPGGPYEQYF. As DNA, the CDR3 is TGTGCCAGTAGTGTTCGACCAGGGGGCCCCTACGAGCAGTACTTC.

The V gene is TRBV2, the J gene TRBJ1-2, with TRBD1 matching over 8 bases. After removal of 6 bases from V and 7 bases from J, the junction contained 7 bases not matched to a gene. The CDR3 length is 13 residues. Per the germline V gene, CDR1 is SNHLY and CDR2 is FYNNEI. The CDR3 DNA reads as TGTGCCAGCAGCGAGCAGGGGGCGCGTGGCTACACCTTC. It is translated as CASSEQGARGYTF.

The chain combines TRBV7-2 with TRBJ2-5; no clear D gene. The J call is in doubt because the DNA end fits TRBJ2-7 better. CDR3 length: 12 amino acids. Looked up from germline, CDR1 is SGHTA and CDR2 is FQGNSA. The CDR3 coding sequence is TGTGCCAGCAGCTCGACTTACTACGAGCAGTACTTC. It specifies CASSSTYYEQYF.

CDR3 nucleotide sequence: TGTGCCAGCTCACCTAGCCAGGCCCGACTCCACACTGAAGCTTTCTTT. It codes for CASSPSQARLHTEAFF. This chain joins TRBV18 and TRBJ1-1; D remains ambiguous. V lost 3 bases and J 3 bases, leaving 17 bases between the germline ends. CDR3 size: 16 residues. The germline V gene has CDR1 KGHSH and CDR2 LQKENI.

V gene TRBV7-3 combines with J gene TRBJ1-1; maybe TRBD1 (6 bases). CDR3 length: 15 amino acids. CDR1 is SGHTA, CDR2 FQGTGA, per germline. The V and J ends lost 7 bases and 3 bases respectively, with 18 bases between them. This CDR3 reads CASTRGGAGDTEAFF. The CDR3, as DNA: TGTGCCAGCACCCGAGGGGGGGCTGGGGACACTGAAGCTTTCTTT.

Points on this clone: Within the sample, other DNA sequences also encode this same CDR3. The chain links TRBV25-1 to TRBJ2-2, with 13 bases matching TRBD2. The CDR3 sequence is 15 residues long. Losses at the gene ends were 3 bases for V and 5 bases for J; bases not matched to a gene: 0. Germline loops: CDR1 MGHDK, CDR2 SYGVNS. CDR3 protein: CASSEGLAGTGELFF. In nucleotides, the CDR3 is TGTGCCAGCAGTGAGGGACTAGCGGGAACCGGGGAGCTGTTTTTT.

The CDR3 is CASSFPAGETQYF. The DNA of the CDR3 is TGCGCCAGCAGCTTTCCGGCGGGGGAGACCCAGTACTTC. The chain has TRBV5-1 and TRBJ2-5; tentative D call: TRBD2 (6 bases). In germline, CDR1 is SGHRS, CDR2 YFSETQ. The CDR3 is made up of 13 amino acids. V was shortened by 2 bases and J by 5 bases, with 10 bases between the two germline ends.

The chain joins TRBV7-6 to TRBJ1-1; D is ambiguous. CDR3 length: 13 residues. Germline V gene lookup returns CDR1 SGHVS and CDR2 FNYEAQ. V shed 0 bases and J shed 7 bases, with 9 bases lying between them. The CDR3 DNA is TGTGCCAGCAGCTTAGCTATGACCCGTGAAGCTTTCTTT. Protein: CASSLAMTREAFF.

This clone was found once. V is TRBV5-5 and J is TRBJ1-4, with TRBD1 as a possible D gene (6 bases). Germline V gene sequence: CDR1 SGHKS, CDR2 YYEKEE (reference sequence). The ends were cut back, 3 bases at V and 7 bases at J, with 10 bases in the middle. The CDR3 extends over 13 amino acids. CDR3 DNA: TGTGCCAGCAGCTGGCAGGGGAGTGAAAAACTGTTTTTT. Its protein product is CASSWQGSEKLFF.

The rearrangement uses TRBV6-1 and TRBJ1-1, with D perhaps matching TRBD1 (6 bases). The germline V and J ends were trimmed by 8 bases and 5 bases, with 18 bases remaining between them. The CDR3 loop spans 14 amino acids. CDR1 is MNHNS, CDR2 SASEGT, per germline. The CDR3 bases are TGTGCCAGCGCACGACAGGAGGTCGGGACTGAAGCTTTCTTT. Its translation is CASARQEVGTEAFF.

This clone occurred once. This rearrangement joins TRBV5-1 to TRBJ2-2; TRBD1 matches 7 bases. Germline-derived CDR1 and CDR2 are SGHRS and YFSETQ. V lost 8 bases to trimming and J lost 2 bases; unmatched junction nucleotides: 9. The CDR3 length is 15 residues. CDR3 protein: CASGVTGENTGELFF. The CDR3 DNA sequence: TGCGCCAGTGGGGTAACAGGGGAAAACACCGGGGAGCTGTTTTTT.

The genes are TRBV7-8 and TRBJ1-6; the D gene is possibly TRBD1 (6 bases). The CDR3 contains 15 residues. Trimming took 1 base from V and 6 from J, leaving 10 bases between them. In germline, CDR1 is SGHVS, CDR2 FQNEAQ. The CDR3 region has the DNA TGTGCCAGCAGCTTAGGGGCAGGGGTTAATTCACCCCTCCACTTT. Its protein is CASSLGAGVNSPLHF.

The count of this clone is one. The gene calls are TRBV5-6 and TRBJ1-2; unclear D gene. The germline gives CDR1 SGHDT, CDR2 YYEEEE. Trimming cost V 3 bases and J 1 base, with 7 bases left between them. The CDR3 totals 13 residues. In DNA form, the CDR3 reads TGTGCCAGCAGCTCGGCTGGTAACTATGGCTACACCTTC. Encoded protein: CASSSAGNYGYTF.

The chain joins TRBV18 to TRBJ2-1, with D possibly TRBD2 on 6 matching bases. V shed 0 bases and J shed 5 bases, with 20 bases lying between them. CDR3 length: 18 amino acids. Germline V gene sequence: CDR1 KGHSH, CDR2 LQKENI. The CDR3 coding sequence is TGTGCCAGCTCACCACCTCGGGGGAGAGGGGTAATCGACAATGAGCAGTTCTTC. It translates to CASSPPRGRGVIDNEQFF. Supplemented by reference TRBV18 and TRBJ2-1, the full variable domain reads NAGVMQNPRHLVRRRGQEARLRCSPMKGHSHVYWYRQLPEEGLKFMVYLQKENIIDESGMPKERFSAEFPKEGPSILRIQQVVRGDSAAYFCASSPPRGRGVIDNEQFFGPGTRLTVL.

The chain uses TRBV11-1 and TRBJ2-1; tentatively, D is TRBD2 (6 bases). There are 16 residues in the CDR3. CDR1 is SGHAT and CDR2 is FQDESV in the germline V gene (reference sequence). V was cut by 4 bases and J by 3 bases, with 16 bases left in between. CDR3 DNA sequence: TGTGCCAGCAGCTCCATAGCGGAGACGTTCTACAATGAGCAGTTCTTC. Its translation is CASSSIAETFYNEQFF.

V is TRBV30 and J is TRBJ2-1, with D perhaps matching TRBD1 (5 bases). Germline CDR1 is GTSNPN and CDR2 is SVGIG (reference sequence). The CDR3 covers 13 residues. Trimming took 5 bases from V and 4 from J, leaving 12 bases between them. CDR3 sequence (DNA): TGTGCCTGGCAGACAGCCTTATACAATGAGCAGTTCTTC. This translates into CAWQTALYNEQFF.

The chain uses TRBV28 and TRBJ1-2, with 8 bases that match TRBD1. The CDR3 extends over 13 amino acids. V was pared by 8 bases and J by 6 bases, with 8 bases of the junction left unmatched. Germline V gene lookup returns CDR1 MDHEN and CDR2 SYDVKM. The DNA of the CDR3 is TGTGCCAGCCGCAGGGGGCTTCAGGATGGCTACACCTTC. As protein: CASRRGLQDGYTF.

Details on this clone: Other DNA sequences in the same sample also yield this CDR3. This rearrangement joins TRBV27 to TRBJ1-2; 9 bases line up with TRBD1. This CDR3 has 15 amino acids. Germline-derived CDR1 and CDR2 are MNHEY and SMNVEV (reference sequence). After removal of 6 bases from V and 0 bases from J, the junction contained 5 bases not matched to a gene. DNA of the CDR3: TGTGCCAGCAGCCCGGGACAGGGTCCTAACTATGGCTACACCTTC. It specifies CASSPGQGPNYGYTF.

The CDR3 coding sequence is TGCGCCAGCAGCCAAGAAGGGCTAGCGGACAACACCGGGGAGCTGTTTTTT. It translates to CASSQEGLADNTGELFF. V is TRBV4-1 and J is TRBJ2-2; 7 nucleotides align to TRBD2. The V gene's germline CDR1 is MGHRA and CDR2 YSYEKL. Trimming at V came to 0 bases and at J to 2 bases, leaving 6 bases not matched to a gene. The CDR3 length is 17 residues.

The chain carries TRBV7-3 and TRBJ2-6; D call uncertain. V gave up 2 bases and J gave up 1 base, with 9 bases separating them. The germline CDR1 and CDR2 sequences are SGHTA and FQGTGA. The CDR3 runs to 16 residues. The CDR3 reads CASSLGRRSGANVLTF. In DNA form, the CDR3 reads TGTGCCAGCAGCTTAGGCCGACGATCTGGGGCCAACGTCCTGACTTTC.

V usage is TRBV6-5 and J usage is TRBJ2-1; the D gene is possibly TRBD2 (5 bases). The CDR3 length is 16 residues. V gave up 0 bases and J gave up 5 bases, with 14 bases separating them. From germline, CDR1 is MNHEY and CDR2 SVGAGI. Written as DNA, the CDR3 is TGTGCCAGCAGTTACTCGAAGGTAGCGCCCGACAATGAGCAGTTCTTC. It translates to CASSYSKVAPDNEQFF.

The chain uses TRBV20-1 and TRBJ1-2; the D is unclear. The CDR3 is 11 amino acids. Germline CDR1 DFQATT, CDR2 SNEGSKA (reference sequence). The ends were cut back, 5 bases at V and 0 bases at J, with 4 bases in the middle. The CDR3, as DNA: TGCAGTGCTGTAGCTAACTATGGCTACACCTTC. Amino acid sequence: CSAVANYGYTF.

This sequence joins TRBV29-1 and TRBJ2-5, with 9 bases that match TRBD1. Near its end, the DNA agrees better with TRBJ2-7, so the J call may be wrong. The CDR3 totals 16 residues. Germline V gene sequence: CDR1 SQVTM, CDR2 ANQGSEA. For the CDR3, the DNA is TGCAGCGTTGAAGCGCCCACGGGACAGGGTGGCTACGAGCAGTACTTC. Translated, it gives CSVEAPTGQGGYEQYF.

As concerns this clone: Other DNA sequences from this sample encode an identical CDR3 as well. The gene calls are TRBV5-1 and TRBJ2-1, with unresolved D. Per the germline V gene, CDR1 is SGHRS and CDR2 is YFSETQ. V was pared by 0 bases and J by 0 bases, with 7 bases between. The CDR3 totals 15 residues. DNA of the CDR3: TGCGCCAGCAGCTTGGTGGGTCCCTCCTACAATGAGCAGTTCTTC. Translation: CASSLVGPSYNEQFF.

The chain is built from TRBV6-6 and TRBJ1-5, with D unresolved. Germline V gene data show CDR1 as MNHNY and CDR2 as SVGAGI (reference sequence). The V end lost 6 bases, the J end lost 2 bases, and 11 bases lay between the germline ends. The CDR3 is 14 amino acids. Here the CDR3 DNA reads TGTGCCAGCAGCTGGCCCGCGGGCAATCAGCCCCAGCATTTT. As protein: CASSWPAGNQPQHF.

The chain recombines TRBV5-4 with TRBJ1-2; a weak D match, TRBD1 (6 bases). CDR3 size: 15 residues. Germline loops: CDR1 SGHNT, CDR2 YYREEE (reference sequence). The V gene lost 0 bases and the J gene lost 3 bases, with 12 bases spanning the gap. The CDR3 sequence: CASSLEGGLHYGYTF. The CDR3 DNA sequence: TGTGCCAGCAGCTTGGAGGGGGGGCTCCACTATGGCTACACCTTC.